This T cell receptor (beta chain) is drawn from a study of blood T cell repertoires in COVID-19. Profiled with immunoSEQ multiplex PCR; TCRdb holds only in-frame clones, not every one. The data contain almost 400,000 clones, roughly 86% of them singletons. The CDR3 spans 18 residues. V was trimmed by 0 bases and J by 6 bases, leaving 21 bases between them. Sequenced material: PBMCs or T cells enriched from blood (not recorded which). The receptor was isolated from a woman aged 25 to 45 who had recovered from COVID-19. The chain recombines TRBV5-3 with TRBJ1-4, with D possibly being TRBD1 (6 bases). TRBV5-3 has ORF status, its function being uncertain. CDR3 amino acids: CARSLVVEGVVGDEKLFF. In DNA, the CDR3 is TGTGCCAGAAGCTTGGTCGTCGAGGGGGTAGTAGGCGATGAAAAACTGTTTTTT.